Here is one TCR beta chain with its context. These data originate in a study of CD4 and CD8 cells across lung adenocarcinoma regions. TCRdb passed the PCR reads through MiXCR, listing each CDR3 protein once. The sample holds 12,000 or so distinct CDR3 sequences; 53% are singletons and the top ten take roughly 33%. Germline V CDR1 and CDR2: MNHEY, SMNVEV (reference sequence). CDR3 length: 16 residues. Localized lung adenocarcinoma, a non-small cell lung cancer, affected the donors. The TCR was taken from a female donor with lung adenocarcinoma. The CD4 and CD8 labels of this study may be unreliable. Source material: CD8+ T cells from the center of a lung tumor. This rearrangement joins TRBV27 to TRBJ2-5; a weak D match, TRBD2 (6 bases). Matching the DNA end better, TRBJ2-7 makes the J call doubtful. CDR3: CASSPKPLGGAAEQYF. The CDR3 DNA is TGTGCCAGCAGTCCAAAGCCCCTTGGAGGGGCAGCCGAGCAGTACTTC.